This entry describes one TCR beta chain. What it binds is unknown. V lost 1 base and J lost 6; bases outside the gene matches: 5. The CDR3 loop spans 15 amino acids. The germline gives CDR1 SNHLY, CDR2 FYNNEI. Every isolated RNA sample was fully reverse transcribed, so sequencing captured expressed TCRB transcripts. The assay was immunoSEQ multiplex PCR, and TCRdb's table has in-frame clones only and misses some. The repertoire holds under 450,000 clones, over 11% seen once, with roughly 0.038% in the top ten. The sample is drawn from a study of beta chain features in type 1 diabetes. The study, taken as a whole, reports: Diminished insertions and augmented deletions at VDJ junctions characterized type 1 diabetes patients. Cells with high TCR expression could be over-represented by cDNA sequencing. Within each of all four CD4+ subsets, Type 1 diabetes patients had TCRB CDR3s that were moderately but significantly shorter.

This clonotype was sampled from a man aged 25 to 45 in good health. The chain recombines TRBV2 with TRBJ2-3; TRBD2 aligns across 9 bases. Material for sequencing was naive CD4+ T cells from blood. The CDR3 bases are TGTGCCAGCAGTGAAGTGGGCGGGAGGGGTGATACGCAGTATTTT. Its translation: CASSEVGGRGDTQYF.